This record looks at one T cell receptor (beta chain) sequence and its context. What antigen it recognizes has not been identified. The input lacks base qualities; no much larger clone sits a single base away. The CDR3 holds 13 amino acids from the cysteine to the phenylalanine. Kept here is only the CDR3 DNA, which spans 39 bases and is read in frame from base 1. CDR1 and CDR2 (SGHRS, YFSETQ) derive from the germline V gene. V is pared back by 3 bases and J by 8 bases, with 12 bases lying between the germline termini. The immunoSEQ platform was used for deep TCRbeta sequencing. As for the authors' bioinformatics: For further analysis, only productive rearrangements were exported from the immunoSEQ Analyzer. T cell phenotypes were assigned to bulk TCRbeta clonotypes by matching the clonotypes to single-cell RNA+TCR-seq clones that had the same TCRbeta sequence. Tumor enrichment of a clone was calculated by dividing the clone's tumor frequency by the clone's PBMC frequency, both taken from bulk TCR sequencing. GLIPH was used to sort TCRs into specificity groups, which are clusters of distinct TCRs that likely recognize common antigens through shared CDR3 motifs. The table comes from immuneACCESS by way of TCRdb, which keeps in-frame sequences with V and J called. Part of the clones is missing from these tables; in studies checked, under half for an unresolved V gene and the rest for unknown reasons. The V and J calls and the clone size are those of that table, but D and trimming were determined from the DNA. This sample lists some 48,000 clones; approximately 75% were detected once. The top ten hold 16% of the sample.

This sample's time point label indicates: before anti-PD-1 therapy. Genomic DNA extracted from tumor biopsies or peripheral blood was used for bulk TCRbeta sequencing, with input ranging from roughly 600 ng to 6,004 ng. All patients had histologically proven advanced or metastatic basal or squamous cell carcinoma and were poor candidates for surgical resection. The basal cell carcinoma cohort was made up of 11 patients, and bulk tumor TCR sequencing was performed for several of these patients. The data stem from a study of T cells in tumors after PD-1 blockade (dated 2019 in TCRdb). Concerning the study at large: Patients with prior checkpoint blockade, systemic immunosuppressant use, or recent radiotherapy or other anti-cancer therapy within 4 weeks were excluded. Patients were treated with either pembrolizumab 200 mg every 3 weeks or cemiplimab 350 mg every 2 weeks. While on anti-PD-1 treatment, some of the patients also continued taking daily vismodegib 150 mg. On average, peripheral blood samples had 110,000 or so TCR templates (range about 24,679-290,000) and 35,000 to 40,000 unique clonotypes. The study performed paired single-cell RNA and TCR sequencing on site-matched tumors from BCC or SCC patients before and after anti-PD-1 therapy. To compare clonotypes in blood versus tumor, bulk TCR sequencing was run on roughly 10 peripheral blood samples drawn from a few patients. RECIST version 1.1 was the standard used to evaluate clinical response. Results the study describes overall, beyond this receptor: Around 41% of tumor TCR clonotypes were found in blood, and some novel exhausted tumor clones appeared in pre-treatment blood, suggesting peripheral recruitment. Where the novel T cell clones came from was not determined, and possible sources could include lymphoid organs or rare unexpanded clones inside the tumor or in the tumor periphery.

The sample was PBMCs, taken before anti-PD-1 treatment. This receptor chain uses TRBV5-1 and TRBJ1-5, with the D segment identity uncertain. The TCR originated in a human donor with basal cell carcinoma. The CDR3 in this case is CASSYGPPEPQHF. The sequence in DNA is TGCGCCAGCAGCTACGGGCCCCCTGAGCCCCAGCATTTT.